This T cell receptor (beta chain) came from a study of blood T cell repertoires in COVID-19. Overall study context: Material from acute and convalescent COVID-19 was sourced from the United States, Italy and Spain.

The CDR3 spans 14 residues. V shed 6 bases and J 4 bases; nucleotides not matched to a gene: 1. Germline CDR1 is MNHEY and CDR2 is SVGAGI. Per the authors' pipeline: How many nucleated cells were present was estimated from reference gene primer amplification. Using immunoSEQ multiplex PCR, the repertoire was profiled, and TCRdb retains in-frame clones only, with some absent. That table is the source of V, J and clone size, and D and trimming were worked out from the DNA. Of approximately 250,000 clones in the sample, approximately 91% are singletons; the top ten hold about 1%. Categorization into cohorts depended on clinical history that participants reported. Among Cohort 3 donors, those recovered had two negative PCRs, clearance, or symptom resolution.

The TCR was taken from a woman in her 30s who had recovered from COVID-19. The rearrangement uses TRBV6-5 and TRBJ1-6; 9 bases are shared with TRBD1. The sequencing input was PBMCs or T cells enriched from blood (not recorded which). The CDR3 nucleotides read TGTGCCAGCAGGGGACAGGGTTATAATTCACCCCTCCACTTT. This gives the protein CASRGQGYNSPLHF.